The 29 T cell receptor beta chains below come from one sample, sequenced in a study of CD8 T cells in Susac syndrome. The authors reverse transcribed about 0.5 to 1 ug RNA with random hexamers. MiXCR, applied by TCRdb to the immunoSEQ multiplex PCR reads, yields one record per CDR3 protein. The sample lists more than 150,000 distinct CDR3 sequences, around 93% occurring once. Sequenced material: CD8+ T cells from PBMCs. Receptor source: a human donor with Susac syndrome.

This clonotype has a single count. CDR3 amino acids: CASSDPGQSNQPQHF. The CDR3 bases are TGTGCCAGCAGTGACCCGGGGCAGAGCAATCAGCCCCAGCATTTT. The chain employs TRBV2 and TRBJ1-5; possibly TRBD1 for D (5 bases). Germline V gene lookup returns CDR1 SNHLY and CDR2 FYNNEI. The V and J ends lost 3 bases and 1 base respectively, with 10 bases between them. CDR3 size: 15 residues.

The chain recombines TRBV6-5 with TRBJ1-1, with D hard to call. Germline CDR1 reads MNHEY; CDR2 reads SVGAGI. The CDR3 consists of 15 residues. Trimming stripped 6 bases from V and 0 bases from J, with 14 bases between. CDR3 DNA sequence: TGTGCCAGCAGACCCCAGAGGGCATTGAACACTGAAGCTTTCTTT. Translation: CASRPQRALNTEAFF.

This clonotype was recorded only once. V usage is TRBV7-9 and J usage is TRBJ2-2; no definite D call. The V gene lost 4 bases and the J gene lost 2 bases, with 11 bases spanning the gap. This CDR3 region has 15 residues. Germline V gene lookup returns CDR1 SEHNR and CDR2 FQNEAQ (reference sequence). This CDR3 reads CASSSTRENTGELFF. The CDR3 DNA reads as TGTGCCAGCAGCTCTACCCGAGAAAACACCGGGGAGCTGTTTTTT.

The V gene is TRBV4-1, the J gene TRBJ2-2, with 8 nucleotides matching TRBD2. CDR1 and CDR2 (germline): MGHRA, YSYEKL. CDR3 length: 14 amino acids. V lost 4 bases and J lost 6; bases outside the gene matches: 4. The CDR3 spells CASSLGLASGELFF. The CDR3 coding sequence is TGCGCCAGCAGCCTAGGACTAGCTTCCGGGGAGCTGTTTTTT.

Only one count was recorded for this clonotype. V is TRBV6-5 and J is TRBJ2-7; 14 bases are shared with TRBD2. Per the germline V gene, CDR1 is MNHEY and CDR2 is SVGAGI. CDR3 length: 13 residues. Trimming cost V 7 bases and J 5 bases; bases outside gene matches: 1. CDR3 nucleotide sequence: TGTGCCAGCAAGGGACTAGCGGGAGACGAGCAGTACTTC. The encoded protein is CASKGLAGDEQYF.

This chain joins TRBV7-3 and TRBJ2-6; TRBD1 aligns across 9 bases. This CDR3 is built from 18 residues. CDR1 and CDR2 (germline): SGHTA, FQGTGA. The trim removed 5 bases at V and 1 base at J, leaving 9 bases unmatched. CDR3 region: CASSRLGTGTSGANVLTF. The DNA of the CDR3 is TGTGCCAGCAGCCGCTTGGGGACAGGGACTTCTGGGGCCAACGTCCTGACTTTC.

This sequence joins TRBV28 and TRBJ2-1; 11 positions agree with TRBD2. After removal of 6 bases from V and 9 bases from J, the junction contained 7 bases not matched to a gene. The germline V gene has CDR1 MDHEN and CDR2 SYDVKM. This CDR3 contains 14 residues. CDR3 sequence reads: CASRPPGLAVEQFF. The DNA of the CDR3 is TGTGCCAGCAGGCCTCCGGGACTAGCGGTTGAGCAGTTCTTC.

DNA of the CDR3: TGTGCCAGCAGTGAGGTTTTTCAAGTTGGCTATGGCTACACCTTC. Encoded protein: CASSEVFQVGYGYTF. This chain uses TRBV2 with TRBJ1-2, with no clear D. Germline V CDR1 and CDR2: SNHLY, FYNNEI. V lost 3 bases and J 4 bases, leaving 15 bases between the germline ends. This CDR3 has 15 residues.

The CDR3 reads CASSVGVSPGGQETQYF. The CDR3 coding sequence is TGTGCCAGCAGCGTAGGGGTTTCGCCGGGGGGGCAAGAGACCCAGTACTTC. The chain has TRBV9 and TRBJ2-5; 8 positions agree with TRBD2. The CDR3 has 17 amino acids. The germline gives CDR1 SGDLS, CDR2 YYNGEE. With 0 bases clipped from V and 2 bases from J, the junction kept 9 bases outside the gene matches.

V gene TRBV7-9 combines with J gene TRBJ2-1; D could derive from TRBD1 or TRBD2 (5 bases each). The CDR3 extends over 16 amino acids. Germline CDR1 and CDR2: SEHNR and FQNEAQ (reference sequence). V was pared by 8 bases and J by 0 bases, with 17 bases between. The CDR3 DNA reads TGTGCCAGCGGGGGTGGGGTGTCCAGCTCCTACAATGAGCAGTTCTTC. Translating gives CASGGGVSSSYNEQFF. The complete variable domain, with remaining parts taken from reference TRBV7-9 and TRBJ2-1, reads DTGVSQNPRHKITKRGQNVTFRCDPISEHNRLYWYRQTLGQGPEFLTYFQNEAQLEKSRLLSDRFSAERPKGSFSTLEIQRTEQGDSAMYLCASGGGVSSSYNEQFFGPGTRLTVL.

The V and J genes are TRBV11-2 and TRBJ2-3; D uncertain. The CDR3 extends over 14 amino acids. Between the trimmed V and J ends, which lost 5 bases and 0 bases, there was a span of 9 bases. Germline V gene sequence: CDR1 SGHAT, CDR2 FQNNGV. The CDR3, as DNA: TGTGCCAGCAGCCTTGCCCCTAGCACAGATACGCAGTATTTT. Amino acids: CASSLAPSTDTQYF.

The chain is built from TRBV27 and TRBJ2-2; 7 bases fit TRBD1. The CDR3 loop spans 16 amino acids. The germline gives CDR1 MNHEY, CDR2 SMNVEV (reference sequence). Trimming removed 5 bases from V and 1 base from J; junction bases left unmatched: 7. The CDR3 DNA reads TGTGCCAGCAGTGCAAGTACAGGGGAGAACACCGGGGAGCTGTTTTTT. Its protein product is CASSASTGENTGELFF.

The chain links TRBV15 to TRBJ2-3; 9 positions agree with TRBD2. CDR3 length: 18 residues. The V gene's germline CDR1 is LNHNV and CDR2 YYDKDF (reference sequence). V gave up 0 bases and J gave up 1 base; unmatched junction bases: 8. The CDR3 coding sequence is TGTGCCACCAGCAGAGAGGCTAGCGGGAAGGTCGGCACAGATACGCAGTATTTT. It specifies CATSREASGKVGTDTQYF.

The chain couples TRBV12-3 or TRBV12-4 to TRBJ2-1, with TRBD2 matching 8 bases. The J segment lost 7 bases and the V segment lost 5 bases, leaving 13 bases of the junction unmatched. This CDR3 comprises 16 residues. This CDR3 reads CASSPEAGERRNEQFF. CDR3 DNA: TGTGCCAGCAGTCCGGAAGCGGGAGAGAGGAGGAATGAGCAGTTCTTC.

The chain is built from TRBV12-3 or TRBV12-4 and TRBJ1-5, with 11 bases identical to TRBD1. V was clipped by 5 bases and J by 5 bases; unmatched bases: 8. CDR3 length: 16 amino acids. CDR3 sequence: CASSAGGQGGHQPQHF. Here the CDR3 DNA reads TGTGCCAGCAGTGCGGGGGGACAGGGGGGGCATCAGCCCCAGCATTTT.

This clonotype was observed once. This chain links TRBV2 with TRBJ1-6; no reliable D call. The V gene's germline CDR1 is SNHLY and CDR2 FYNNEI. This CDR3 has 14 amino acids. V shed 4 bases and J shed 9 bases, with 13 bases lying between them. CDR3 coding DNA: TGTGCCAGCAGTGCGGACCGGGATGGTTCACCCCTCCACTTT. Translating it yields CASSADRDGSPLHF.

This chain uses TRBV12-3 or TRBV12-4 with TRBJ1-1; the match to TRBD1 covers 7 bases. V gave up 4 bases and J gave up 5 bases; unmatched junction bases: 10. CDR3 length: 15 residues. CDR3 DNA: TGTGCCAGCAGTTACCTGGAGGGGGCTTGGACTGAAGCTTTCTTT. It codes for CASSYLEGAWTEAFF.

The chain is built from TRBV19 and TRBJ2-1, with D hard to call. The V gene's germline CDR1 is LNHDA and CDR2 SQIVND (reference sequence). There are 11 residues in the CDR3. V lost 4 bases, J lost 5 bases, and 3 bases lay in between. DNA of the CDR3: TGTGCCAGTAGTAGGGACAATGAGCAGTTCTTC. Translation gives CASSRDNEQFF.

The rearrangement uses TRBV5-4 and TRBJ1-6; D is uncertain. CDR1 is SGHNT and CDR2 is YYREEE in the germline V gene (reference sequence). The CDR3 runs to 15 residues. Trimming pared 3 bases from V and 9 bases from J, leaving 16 bases between. The CDR3 loop is CASSSTGEGFSPLHF. The CDR3 bases are TGTGCCAGCAGCTCGACCGGGGAGGGTTTTTCACCCCTCCACTTT.

This clonotype was counted a single time. CDR3 in DNA: TGTGCCAGCAGCGTACCCGGGACAGGGAACACCGGGGAGCTGTTTTTT. It translates to CASSVPGTGNTGELFF. This sequence joins TRBV9 and TRBJ2-2; 8 positions match TRBD1. Germline lookup yields CDR1 SGDLS and CDR2 YYNGEE. The junction had 3 bases not matched to a gene; V was cut back by 1 base and J by 1 base. The CDR3 extends over 16 amino acids.

The genes are TRBV3-1 and TRBJ1-1; D is unclear. V was shortened by 1 base and J by 11 bases, with 11 bases between the two germline ends. This CDR3 has 12 amino acids. Per germline, CDR1 LGHDT and CDR2 YNNKEL (reference sequence). For the CDR3, the DNA is TGTGCCAGCAGCCAAGGGCCCTTCTGGGCTTTCTTT. Translation gives CASSQGPFWAFF. The full variable domain, in which reference TRBV3-1 and TRBJ1-1 provide the parts outside the CDR3, is DTAVSQTPKYLVTQMGNDKSIKCEQNLGHDTMYWYKQDSKKFLKIMFSYNNKELIINETVPNRFSPKSPDKAHLNLHINSLELGDSAVYFCASSQGPFWAFFGQGTRLTVV.

The J gene is TRBJ2-2, the V gene TRBV6-5, with D perhaps TRBD2 (5 bases). Trimming left V 4 bases short and J 8 bases short, with 11 bases between. Germline V gives CDR1 MNHEY, CDR2 SVGAGI. This CDR3 has 13 amino acids. DNA of the CDR3: TGTGCCAGCAGTTTCTACCCGGGGGGGGAGCTGTTTTTT. It codes for CASSFYPGGELFF.

V gene TRBV20-1 combines with J gene TRBJ2-5; D unclear. This CDR3 contains 12 residues. V gave up 3 bases and J gave up 7 bases, with 12 bases separating them. Germline V gene lookup returns CDR1 DFQATT and CDR2 SNEGSKA (reference sequence). The CDR3 DNA follows: TGCAGTGCTAGGGGTCGAGTCGGGACCCAGTACTTC. Protein product: CSARGRVGTQYF.

V gene TRBV6-4 combines with J gene TRBJ1-2; TRBD1 might be the D (6 bases). CDR1 and CDR2 from the germline V gene are MRHNA and SNTAGT. V was shortened by 5 bases and J by 6 bases, with 22 bases between the two germline ends. CDR3 length: 16 amino acids. In DNA form, the CDR3 reads TGTGCCAGCAGTCCGACCGACAGGTCCCGAGGGGATGGCTACACCTTC. This gives the protein CASSPTDRSRGDGYTF.

The rearrangement links TRBV20-1 to TRBJ2-1; TRBD2 agrees at 13 bases. Unmatched junction bases numbered 9, after V lost 3 bases and J lost 4 bases. In germline, CDR1 is DFQATT, CDR2 SNEGSKA (reference sequence). CDR3 length: 17 residues. The CDR3 nucleotides are TGCAGTGCTAGCCCCGGACTAGCGGGAGAGAAATACAATGAGCAGTTCTTC. The encoded protein is CSASPGLAGEKYNEQFF.

The chain carries TRBV4-1 and TRBJ1-1; possible D gene TRBD1, 6 bases. The V gene lost 3 bases and the J gene lost 1 base, with 12 bases spanning the gap. Germline CDR1 and CDR2: MGHRA and YSYEKL. This CDR3 spans 15 amino acids. DNA for the CDR3: TGCGCCAGCAGCCAGATAACAGGGAGGAACACTGAAGCTTTCTTT. This translates into CASSQITGRNTEAFF.

V and J are TRBV6-4 and TRBJ2-1; 7 bases agree with TRBD2. The CDR3 runs to 14 residues. Losses at the gene ends were 6 bases for V and 0 bases for J; bases not matched to a gene: 2. Germline V gene lookup returns CDR1 MRHNA and CDR2 SNTAGT. The CDR3 DNA reads TGTGCCAGCAGCTCTAGCGGCTCCTACAATGAGCAGTTCTTC. Translation gives CASSSSGSYNEQFF.

The chain recombines TRBV7-8 with TRBJ2-1; D is possibly TRBD2 (5 bases). From germline, CDR1 is SGHVS and CDR2 FQNEAQ. There are 16 residues in the CDR3. With 2 bases removed from V and 0 bases from J, the gap between germline ends came to 11 bases. The CDR3 spells CASSLLTTTSYNEQFF. Written as DNA, the CDR3 is TGTGCCAGCAGCTTACTGACTACTACCTCCTACAATGAGCAGTTCTTC.

This clonotype appeared a few times. The chain joins TRBV24-1 to TRBJ2-3, with D maybe TRBD1 (6 bases). V was clipped by 3 bases and J by 3 bases, with 12 bases between them. Germline V gene data show CDR1 as KGHDR and CDR2 as SFDVKD. The CDR3 is 15 amino acids. The CDR3 DNA reads as TGTGCCACCAGTGATCCACTACAGGGTACAGATACGCAGTATTTT. Translated: CATSDPLQGTDTQYF.